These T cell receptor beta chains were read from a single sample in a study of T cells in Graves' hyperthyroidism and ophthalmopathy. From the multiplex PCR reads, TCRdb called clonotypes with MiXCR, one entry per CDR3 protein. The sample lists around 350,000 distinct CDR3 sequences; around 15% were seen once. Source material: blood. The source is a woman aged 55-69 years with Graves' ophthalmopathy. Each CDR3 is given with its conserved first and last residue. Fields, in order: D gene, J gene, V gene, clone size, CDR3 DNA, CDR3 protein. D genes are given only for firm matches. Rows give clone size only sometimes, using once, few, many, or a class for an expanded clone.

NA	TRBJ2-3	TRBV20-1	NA	TGCAGTGCTAGACGACTAGGGCAGCGCACAGATACGCAGTATTTT	CSARRLGQRTDTQYF
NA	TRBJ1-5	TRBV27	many	TGTGCCAGCAGTTTGCAGCAGGGGAATCAGCCCCAGCATTTT	CASSLQQGNQPQHF
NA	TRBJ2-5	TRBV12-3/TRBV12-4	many	TGTGCCAGCAGTTTTGTCTCGGCAGAGACCCAGTACTTC	CASSFVSAETQYF
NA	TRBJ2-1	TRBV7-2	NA	TGTGCCAGCAGCTCCTCTCTAGCTACCAGGTCCTACAATGAGCAGTTCTTC	CASSSSLATRSYNEQFF
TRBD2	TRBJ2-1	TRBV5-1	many	TGCGCCAGCAAACGCCGGGAGGGCAGCAATGAGCAGTTCTTC	CASKRREGSNEQFF
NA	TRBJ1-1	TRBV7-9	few	TGTGCCAGCAGCCTCAGGGTAGGGAACACTGAAGCTTTCTTT	CASSLRVGNTEAFF
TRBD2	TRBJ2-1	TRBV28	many	TGTGCCAGCAGTTTTGGAGGGAGCGGGAGGCCCCCCAATGAGCAGTTCTTC	CASSFGGSGRPPNEQFF
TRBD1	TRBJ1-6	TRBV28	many	TGTGCCAGCAGTTTAGGACAGGGTTTCGGGTCACCCCTCCACTTT	CASSLGQGFGSPLHF
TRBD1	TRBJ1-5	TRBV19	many	TGTGCCAGTAGTTCCACGCAGGGGGCAGGGCAGCCCCAGCATTTT	CASSSTQGAGQPQHF
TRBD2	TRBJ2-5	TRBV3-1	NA	TGTGCCAGCAGCTCCTTCGTTAGCGGGAGGGAGACCCTGTACTTC	CASSSFVSGRETLYF
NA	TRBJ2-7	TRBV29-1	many	TGCAGCGTGGCGACTCAGCAGGCCGAGCAGTACTTC	CSVATQQAEQYF
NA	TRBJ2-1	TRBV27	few	TGTGCCAGCAGTTTCCGGGACAATGAGCAGTTCTTC	CASSFRDNEQFF
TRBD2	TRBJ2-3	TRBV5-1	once	TGCGCCAGCAGCTTGTCTCCTCTAGCGGGAGGGCGAACAGATACGCAGTATTTT	CASSLSPLAGGRTDTQYF
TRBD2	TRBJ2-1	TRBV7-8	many	TGTGCCAGCAGCTTGGCTAGCGGGGTGTACAATGAGCAGTTCTTC	CASSLASGVYNEQFF
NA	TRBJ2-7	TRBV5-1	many	TGCGCCAGCAGCTTGCTAGGACAGCCACGTCCCGAGCAGTACTTC	CASSLLGQPRPEQYF
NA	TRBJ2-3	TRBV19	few	TGTGCCAGTAGTATAGGGCACACAGATACGCAGTATTTT	CASSIGHTDTQYF
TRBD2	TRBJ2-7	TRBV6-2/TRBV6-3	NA	TGTGCCAGCAGTTCTCGACTAGCGGGAGCGGACGAGCAGTACTTC	CASSSRLAGADEQYF
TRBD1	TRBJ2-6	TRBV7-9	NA	TGTGCCAGCAGCCCTCCGGACAGGGGACCCTCTGGGGCCAACGTCCTGACTTTC	CASSPPDRGPSGANVLTF
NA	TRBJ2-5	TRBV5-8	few	TGTGCCAGCAGTCTGGGGGTGAGGGGACCGTACCAAGAGACCCAGTACTTC	CASSLGVRGPYQETQYF
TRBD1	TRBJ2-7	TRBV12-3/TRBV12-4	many	TGTGCCAGCAGTTTAGCCCGCGGGACAGGGGACCCCTACGAGCAGTACTTC	CASSLARGTGDPYEQYF
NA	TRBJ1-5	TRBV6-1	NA	TGTGCCAGCAGTGCCAGGGGAGGTGGCAATCAGCCCCAGCATTTT	CASSARGGGNQPQHF
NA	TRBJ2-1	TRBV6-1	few	TGTGCCAGCAGTTTTACTACTGGGTCCTACAATGAGCAGTTCTTC	CASSFTTGSYNEQFF
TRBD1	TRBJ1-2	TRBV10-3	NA	TGTGCCATCAGTGTCGGACAGGGGGCCACCCATGGCTACACCTTC	CAISVGQGATHGYTF
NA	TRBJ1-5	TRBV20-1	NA	TGCAGTGCTAGAGCCCACCGGGGCCCGGGGGGGGCTTATAGCAATCAGCCCCAGCATTTT	CSARAHRGPGGAYSNQPQHF
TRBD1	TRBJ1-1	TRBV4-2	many	TGTGCCAGCAGCCAGGACGTAAACAGGGGGGGTGAAGCTTTCTTT	CASSQDVNRGGEAFF
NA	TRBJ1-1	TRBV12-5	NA	TGTGCTAGTGGTTTGTCCCCCAGACCCGCCAACACTGAAGCTTTCTTT	CASGLSPRPANTEAFF
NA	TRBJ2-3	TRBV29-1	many	TGCAGCGTTGAAGTCACAGATACGCAGTATTTT	CSVEVTDTQYF